Given below is one T cell receptor (beta chain) in context. This record belongs to a study of CD8 T cells in Susac syndrome. In blood CD8+ and CD4+ T cells, TCR beta underwent sequencing. TEMRA cells were enriched by FACS, while CD8+ and CD4+ T cells were obtained through a negative isolation that was performed magnetically. When the RNA was reverse transcribed, random hexamers were used with an input of roughly 0.45 to 1 ug. TCR beta CDR3 was amplified by immunoSEQ covering 54 Vbeta and 13 Jbeta. One entry per CDR3 protein results from TCRdb running MiXCR on the immunoSEQ multiplex PCR reads. The data hold roughly 300,000 distinct CDR3 sequences, with roughly 84% observed a single time. The CDR3 runs 15 residues. Trimming stripped 2 bases from V and 4 bases from J, with 14 bases between. Germline CDR1 LNHDA, CDR2 SQIVND (reference sequence).

This TCR was recovered from a human donor with multiple sclerosis. The specimen was CD8+ T cells from PBMCs. The chain recombines TRBV19 with TRBJ1-1; D call uncertain. The CDR3 DNA reads as TGTGCCAGTAGTATAAAGATATTCGGGATCACTGAAGCTTTCTTT. Translation: CASSIKIFGITEAFF. Variable domain in full (rest from reference TRBV19 and TRBJ1-1): DGGITQSPKYLFRKEGQNVTLSCEQNLNHDAMYWYRQDPGQGLRLIYYSQIVNDFQKGDIAEGYSVSREKKESFPLTVTSAQKNPTAFYLCASSIKIFGITEAFFGQGTRLTVV.